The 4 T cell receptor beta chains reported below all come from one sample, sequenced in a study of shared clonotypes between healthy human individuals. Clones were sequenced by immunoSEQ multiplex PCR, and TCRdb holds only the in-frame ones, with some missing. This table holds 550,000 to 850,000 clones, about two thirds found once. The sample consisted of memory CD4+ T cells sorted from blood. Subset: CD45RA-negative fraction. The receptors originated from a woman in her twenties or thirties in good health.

DNA for the CDR3: TGTGCCAGCAGTTACTCAGGACAGGGGGATTGGGAGCAGTACTTC. This translates into CASSYSGQGDWEQYF. The chain links TRBV6-5 to TRBJ2-7, with TRBD1 identical over 10 bases. This CDR3 spans 15 amino acids. With 0 bases clipped from V and 7 bases from J, the junction kept 6 bases outside the gene matches. Germline loops: CDR1 MNHEY, CDR2 SVGAGI.

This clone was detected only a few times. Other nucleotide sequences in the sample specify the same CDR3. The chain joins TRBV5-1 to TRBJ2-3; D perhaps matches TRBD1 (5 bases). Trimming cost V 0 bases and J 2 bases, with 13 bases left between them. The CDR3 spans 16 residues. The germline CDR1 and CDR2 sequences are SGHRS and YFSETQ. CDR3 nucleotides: TGCGCCAGCAGCTTGGGTGGGGCCCCCGCCACAGATACGCAGTATTTT. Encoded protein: CASSLGGAPATDTQYF.

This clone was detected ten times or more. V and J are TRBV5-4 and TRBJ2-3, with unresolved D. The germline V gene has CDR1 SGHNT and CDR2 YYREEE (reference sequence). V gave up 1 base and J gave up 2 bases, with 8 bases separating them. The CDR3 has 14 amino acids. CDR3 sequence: CASSLPGDTDTQYF. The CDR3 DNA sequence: TGTGCCAGCAGCTTGCCTGGGGACACAGATACGCAGTATTTT.

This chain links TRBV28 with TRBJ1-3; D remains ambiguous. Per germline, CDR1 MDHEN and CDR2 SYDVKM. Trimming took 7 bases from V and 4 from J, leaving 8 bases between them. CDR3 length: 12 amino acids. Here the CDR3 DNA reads TGTGCCAGCACTTCGACCGGAAACACCATATATTTT. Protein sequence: CASTSTGNTIYF.